The rows below give T cell receptor beta chains drawn from one sample of a study of cytomegalovirus exposure and HLA in healthy donors. Sequencing used immunoSEQ multiplex PCR; TCRdb keeps in-frame clones, though not all of them. The repertoire holds around 140,000 clones, 88% seen once, with roughly 0.5% in the top ten. The sequencing sample was made of PBMCs. These TCRs come from a woman in her 40s in good health and CMV-seronegative. CDR3s include the opening cysteine and the closing phenylalanine or tryptophan. Fields, in order: J gene, V gene, D gene, CDR3 DNA, CDR3 protein. A D gene is named only where the DNA matches it firmly.

J: TRBJ2-7; V: TRBV7-9; D: TRBD2; DNA: TGTGCCAGCAGCTCCCGGGGGGCCTACGAGCAGTACTTC; CDR3: CASSSRGAYEQYF
J: TRBJ1-6; V: TRBV5-4; D: TRBD1; DNA: TGTGCCAGCAGCCAGGACAGGGGATCTTCACCCCTCCACTTT; CDR3: CASSQDRGSSPLHF
J: TRBJ2-7; V: TRBV7-2; D: .; DNA: TGTGCCAGCAGCTTAGACGGCAGGCGAGCCTACGAGCAGTACTTC; CDR3: CASSLDGRRAYEQYF
J: TRBJ2-7; V: TRBV6-5; D: TRBD1; DNA: TGTGCCAGCAATTTCCCGGGACAGGGTGCCTACGAGCAGTACTTC; CDR3: CASNFPGQGAYEQYF
J: TRBJ2-7; V: TRBV5-1; D: .; DNA: TGCGCCAGCAGCTTTCCAGGGAACCACGAGCAGTACTTC; CDR3: CASSFPGNHEQYF
J: TRBJ1-1; V: TRBV9; D: .; DNA: TGTGCCAGCAGCGTAGGGGGCTCCACTGAAGCTTTCTTT; CDR3: CASSVGGSTEAFF
J: TRBJ2-6; V: TRBV5-6; D: .; DNA: TGTGCCAGCAGCTTGGGGGCAGGGGCAAGCGGGGCCAACGTCCTGACTTTC; CDR3: CASSLGAGASGANVLTF
J: TRBJ2-3; V: TRBV27; D: TRBD2; DNA: TGTGCCAGCAGTTTAGGGCTAGCGGGAGGAGGTGCGCAGTATTTT; CDR3: CASSLGLAGGGAQYF
J: TRBJ2-3; V: TRBV7-8; D: .; DNA: TGTGCCAGCAGCTTAGGTCCAATCACAGATACGCAGTATTTT; CDR3: CASSLGPITDTQYF
J: TRBJ2-2; V: TRBV7-3; D: TRBD2; DNA: TGTGCCAGCAGCTTCGGACTAGCGGGGGCCGGGGAGCTGTTTTTT; CDR3: CASSFGLAGAGELFF
J: TRBJ2-3; V: TRBV5-1; D: .; DNA: TGCGCCAGCAGCTTGGGGCAGGGGCCAGATACGCAGTATTTT; CDR3: CASSLGQGPDTQYF
J: TRBJ2-1; V: TRBV19; D: .; DNA: TGTGCCAGTAGTATAGATGGCCCCGCTAGCCTAGCCTACAATGAGCAGTTCTTC; CDR3: CASSIDGPASLAYNEQFF
J: TRBJ1-2; V: TRBV7-8; D: .; DNA: TGTGCCAGCAGGAATACAGGGACCTATGGCTACACCTTC; CDR3: CASRNTGTYGYTF
J: TRBJ2-7; V: TRBV4-2; D: .; DNA: TGTGCCAGCAGCCAAGGGTGGCTGAACTACGAGCAGTACTTC; CDR3: CASSQGWLNYEQYF
J: TRBJ2-5; V: TRBV4-1; D: .; DNA: TGCGCCAGCAGCCAAGGAAATAGTCCCGCCTCCGGTACCCAGTACTTC; CDR3: CASSQGNSPASGTQYF
J: TRBJ2-7; V: TRBV28; D: TRBD1; DNA: TGTGCCAGCAGCCCGTTGGGGACAGGGACCTACGAGCAGTACTTC; CDR3: CASSPLGTGTYEQYF
J: TRBJ1-1; V: TRBV7-2; D: .; DNA: TGTGCCAGCAGCTTACCACACCCGGGGACTGAAGCTTTCTTT; CDR3: CASSLPHPGTEAFF
J: TRBJ2-6; V: TRBV7-9; D: TRBD1; DNA: TGTGCCAGCAGCATACCGGGACAGGGTGGTGGGGCCAACGTCCTGACTTTC; CDR3: CASSIPGQGGGANVLTF